The present T cell receptor (beta chain) was sequenced within a study of beta chain features in type 1 diabetes (dated by TCRdb to the late 2010s). Study-wide context: Patients and healthy donors did not differ in mean age, gender distribution, total cell number or subset yield. A total of roughly 100 million sorted cells were examined across all samples, and the number of cells per subset was strongly correlated with RNA yield. The study compared TCRB repertoires of sorted circulating CD4+ T cell subsets between recently diagnosed type 1 diabetes patients and matched healthy donors. Naive and central memory subsets were obtained from all 30 or so donors, but regulatory and stem cell-like memory subsets were isolated from only 8 patients and roughly eight healthy donors. The investigation overall reported the following: Because cDNA rather than genomic DNA was sequenced, highly expressing activated cells could have been over-represented, although no difference in activation and CD3 levels was found between groups. Naive, central memory and regulatory TCRB repertoires appeared to be more similar among patients than among healthy donors. Type 1 diabetes patients showed a moderate but significant shortening of TCRB CDR3 length in all four CD4+ subsets. PCR may preferentially amplify shorter templates, but because patient and control samples were amplified and corrected together, any resulting skew would affect both groups equally. Patients with type 1 diabetes made fewer insertions and deleted more nucleotides at VDJ recombination sites, implying thymic rearrangement abnormalities. Because the HLA sub-analyses included only small numbers of individuals, any influence of HLA type on TCRB rearrangement was left unresolved.

V is pared back by 0 bases and J by 5 bases, with 7 bases lying between the germline termini. Taken from the germline V gene, the CDR1 and CDR2 loops are MGHRA and YSYEKL. The CDR3 starts with the cysteine, ends with the phenylalanine, and has 13 residues. The entry retains the CDR3 DNA only, 39 bases that are in frame from base 1. Each donor gave one peripheral blood draw, about 110 mL on average, collected into heparinised tubes. A BD FACSAria II was used to sort naive, central memory, regulatory and stem cell-like memory CD4+ T cells with a panel that included CD45RO, CCR7, CD25, CD127, CD95 and CD27. A purity above 95% was achieved for all sorted populations. Right away, PBMCs were isolated by Lymphoprep density gradient centrifugation and were stained directly, with no culture step. So that batch effects would be minimized, each experiment stained and sorted samples in pairs, pairing one healthy donor with one patient.

In the case of this clone: The antigen it binds to is not known. No quality values exist for individual bases; no much larger clone is one base distant.

The entire amount of isolated RNA was reverse transcribed using the High Capacity cDNA Reverse Transcription Kit, so the sequenced TCRB transcripts were expressed ones. Naive, central memory and regulatory T cell samples underwent deep immunoSEQ sequencing, averaging around 3.7 million total reads per sample. Sorted cells were lysed in RLT buffer, and RNA was extracted using DNase-treated RNeasy Micro or Mini kits according to cell number. To prevent cross-contamination, each cell subset was processed individually, whereas patient and healthy donor samples were processed jointly. The immunoSEQ multiplex PCR was used to amplify TCRB sequences from cDNA, yielding 87-bp fragments that span the CDR3 region. Sequencing of the amplicons was done on the Illumina HiSeq platform. The original methods were these. PCR bias was corrected computationally using synthetic template baselines, and reads within Hamming distance 2 were collapsed, with unmergeable singletons discarded. Reads were aligned against IMGT so that V, D and J genes, CDR3 length and insertions or deletions at six rearrangement sites could be assigned. Within each subset, clonotype counts were normalized to sorted cell number, after which true diversity and Gini coefficients were computed with the tcR R package. The overlap coefficient, calculated on TCRB nucleotide sequences, was used to quantify repertoire sharing. As a proxy for the pre-selection repertoire, out-of-frame TCRB sequences from naive cells were analyzed. TCRdb provides this immuneACCESS table in a form limited to in-frame rearrangements. Some clones are lacking; in checked studies, under half of them reflect an unresolved V gene, and why the rest are absent is not known. The D gene and trimming were derived from the DNA, and the V and J assignments and clone size from that table. This sample lists roughly 280,000 clones; roughly a quarter were detected once. The ten largest clones capture about 0.011% of the sample.

This receptor was identified in a woman aged 30 to 39 with type 1 diabetes. The sample taken for sequencing was naive CD4+ T cells from blood. Read against the paper, the sample's cell subset or site label means: true naive CD4+ T cells. The chain is made from TRBV4-1 and TRBJ1-2; TRBD1 is perhaps the D gene, given 5 matching bases. The nucleotides are TGCGCCAGCAGCCAAGACAGGGAATATGGCTACACCTTC. This is translated as CASSQDREYGYTF.